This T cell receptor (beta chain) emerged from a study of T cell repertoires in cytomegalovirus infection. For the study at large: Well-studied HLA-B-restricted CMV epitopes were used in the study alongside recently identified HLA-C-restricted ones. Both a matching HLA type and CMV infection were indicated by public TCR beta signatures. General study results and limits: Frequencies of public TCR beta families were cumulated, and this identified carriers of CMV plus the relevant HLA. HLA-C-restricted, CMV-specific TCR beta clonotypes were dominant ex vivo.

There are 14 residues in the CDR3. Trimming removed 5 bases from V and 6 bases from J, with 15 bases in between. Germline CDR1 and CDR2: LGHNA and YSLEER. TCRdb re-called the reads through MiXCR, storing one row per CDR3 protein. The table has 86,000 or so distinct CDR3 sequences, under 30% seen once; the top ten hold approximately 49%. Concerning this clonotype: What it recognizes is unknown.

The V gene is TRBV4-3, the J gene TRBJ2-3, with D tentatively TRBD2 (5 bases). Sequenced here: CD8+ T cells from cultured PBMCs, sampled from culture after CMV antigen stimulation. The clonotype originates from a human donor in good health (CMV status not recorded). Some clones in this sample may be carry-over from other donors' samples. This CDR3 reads CASSVGLARDTQYF. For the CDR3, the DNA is TGCGCCAGCAGCGTGGGCCTAGCAAGGGATACGCAGTATTTT.